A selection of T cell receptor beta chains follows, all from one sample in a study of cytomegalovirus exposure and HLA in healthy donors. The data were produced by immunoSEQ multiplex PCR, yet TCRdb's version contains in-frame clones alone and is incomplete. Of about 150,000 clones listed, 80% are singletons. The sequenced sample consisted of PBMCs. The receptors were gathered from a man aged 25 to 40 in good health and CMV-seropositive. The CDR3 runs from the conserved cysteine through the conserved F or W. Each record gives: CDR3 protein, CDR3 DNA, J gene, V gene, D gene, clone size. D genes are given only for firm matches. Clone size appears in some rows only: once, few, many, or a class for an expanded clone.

CAWSHRRTSGRAAEQFF,TGTGCCTGGAGTCACCGGAGGACTAGCGGGAGGGCCGCGGAGCAGTTCTTC,TRBJ2-1,TRBV30,TRBD2,.
CASSFFSPGRQGPGNTIYF,TGTGCCAGCAGTTTTTTTTCCCCCGGTAGACAGGGCCCTGGAAACACCATATATTTT,TRBJ1-3,TRBV27,TRBD1,.
CASSGGSSYNEQFF,TGCGCCAGCAGTGGAGGGAGCTCCTACAATGAGCAGTTCTTC,TRBJ2-1,TRBV10-1,.,.
CASSRGRTGELFF,TGTGCCAGCAGCCGGGGGAGGACCGGGGAGCTGTTTTTT,TRBJ2-2,TRBV14,.,.
CASKRGTGWNTEAFF,TGTGCCAGCAAAAGGGGAACAGGATGGAACACTGAAGCTTTCTTT,TRBJ1-1,TRBV28,.,once
CSVSGTGVEQYF,TGCAGCGTGTCCGGGACAGGGGTCGAGCAGTACTTC,TRBJ2-7,TRBV29-1,TRBD1,.
CASSYSRGEQFF,TGTGCCAGCAGTTACTCGAGAGGGGAGCAGTTCTTC,TRBJ2-1,TRBV6-6,.,.
CASSLVVVNTEAFF,TGTGCCAGCAGCTTAGTGGTAGTGAACACTGAAGCTTTCTTT,TRBJ1-1,TRBV7-9,.,.
CASKDSSFQETQYF,TGCGCCAGCAAAGACAGTTCGTTCCAAGAGACCCAGTACTTC,TRBJ2-5,TRBV5-1,.,.
CASSLGLLAGVSDTQYF,TGTGCCAGCAGCTTAGGTTTGTTAGCGGGAGTGTCAGATACGCAGTATTTT,TRBJ2-3,TRBV11-3,TRBD2,.
CASSFADRVFRAFF,TGTGCCAGCAGCTTCGCAGACAGGGTTTTTCGGGCTTTCTTT,TRBJ1-1,TRBV5-6,TRBD1,once
CASSLVQGTNTEAFF,TGCGCCAGCAGCTTGGTTCAGGGGACGAACACTGAAGCTTTCTTT,TRBJ1-1,TRBV5-1,.,.
CASRAAGTGGFNEQFF,TGTGCCAGCAGAGCGGCCGGGACAGGGGGTTTCAATGAGCAGTTCTTC,TRBJ2-1,TRBV7-2,TRBD1,once
CASKASGRASYEQYF,TGTGCCAGCAAGGCTAGCGGGAGGGCCTCCTACGAGCAGTACTTC,TRBJ2-7,TRBV6-1,TRBD2,.
CASPLYNREAEAFF,TGTGCCAGTCCCCTTTATAACAGGGAAGCTGAAGCTTTCTTT,TRBJ1-1,TRBV7-9,.,.
CASSVTSGSYEQYF,TGTGCCAGCAGCGTGACTAGCGGTTCCTACGAGCAGTACTTC,TRBJ2-7,TRBV7-2,TRBD2,.
CASSLLAEGREQFF,TGTGCCAGCAGTTTGCTAGCGGAGGGGCGGGAGCAGTTCTTC,TRBJ2-1,TRBV27,TRBD2,.
CASSYSRGGNYGYTF,TGTGCCAGCAGTTACTCGAGGGGAGGGAACTATGGCTACACCTTC,TRBJ1-2,TRBV6-6,.,.
CASSRNSGGYNEQFF,TGTGCCAGCAGCCGTAATTCGGGGGGTTACAATGAGCAGTTCTTC,TRBJ2-1,TRBV13,TRBD2,.
CASSLRQGAPDTQYF,TGTGCCAGCAGCTTACGACAGGGGGCCCCAGATACGCAGTATTTT,TRBJ2-3,TRBV7-9,TRBD1,.
CASSPRDTSYEQYF,TGTGCCAGCAGTCCCCGGGACACAAGTTACGAGCAGTACTTC,TRBJ2-7,TRBV2,.,.
CASSLAGPPYNEQFF,TGTGCCAGCAGTCTAGCGGGACCCCCCTACAATGAGCAGTTCTTC,TRBJ2-1,TRBV2,TRBD2,.
CASSSRDSRTGELFF,TGCGCCAGCAGCTCCCGGGACAGTCGCACCGGGGAGCTGTTTTTT,TRBJ2-2,TRBV5-1,TRBD1,once
CASSLLARSYNEQFF,TGTGCCAGCAGTCTTCTAGCGCGTTCCTACAATGAGCAGTTCTTC,TRBJ2-1,TRBV9,.,.
CASSRRQGDQPQHF,TGTGCCAGCAGCCGTCGACAGGGAGATCAGCCCCAGCATTTT,TRBJ1-5,TRBV6-5,TRBD1,.
CASSSSGPGEKLFF,TGTGCCAGCAGCTCCAGTGGGCCAGGGGAAAAACTGTTTTTT,TRBJ1-4,TRBV4-2,.,.
CASSLFGGEGTGELFF,TGTGCCAGCAGCTTGTTTGGGGGCGAGGGTACCGGGGAGCTGTTTTTT,TRBJ2-2,TRBV5-4,.,.
CASRNGGRRVNTEAFF,TGTGCCAGCAGGAACGGGGGGAGGCGGGTGAACACTGAAGCTTTCTTT,TRBJ1-1,TRBV6-6,.,.
CASRKDRVAGELFF,TGCGCCAGCAGAAAAGACAGGGTGGCCGGGGAGCTGTTTTTT,TRBJ2-2,TRBV5-1,TRBD1,.